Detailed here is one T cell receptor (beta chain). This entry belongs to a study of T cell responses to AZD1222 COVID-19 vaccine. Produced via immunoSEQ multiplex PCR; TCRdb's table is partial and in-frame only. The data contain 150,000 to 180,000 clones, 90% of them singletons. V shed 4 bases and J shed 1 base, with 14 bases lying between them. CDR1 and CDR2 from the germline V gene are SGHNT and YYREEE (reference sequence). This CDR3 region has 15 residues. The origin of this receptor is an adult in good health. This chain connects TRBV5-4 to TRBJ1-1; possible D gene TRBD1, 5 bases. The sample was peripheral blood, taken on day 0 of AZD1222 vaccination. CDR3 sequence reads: CASSGAVLGNTEAFF. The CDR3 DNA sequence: TGTGCCAGCAGCGGGGCGGTCCTAGGGAACACTGAAGCTTTCTTT.